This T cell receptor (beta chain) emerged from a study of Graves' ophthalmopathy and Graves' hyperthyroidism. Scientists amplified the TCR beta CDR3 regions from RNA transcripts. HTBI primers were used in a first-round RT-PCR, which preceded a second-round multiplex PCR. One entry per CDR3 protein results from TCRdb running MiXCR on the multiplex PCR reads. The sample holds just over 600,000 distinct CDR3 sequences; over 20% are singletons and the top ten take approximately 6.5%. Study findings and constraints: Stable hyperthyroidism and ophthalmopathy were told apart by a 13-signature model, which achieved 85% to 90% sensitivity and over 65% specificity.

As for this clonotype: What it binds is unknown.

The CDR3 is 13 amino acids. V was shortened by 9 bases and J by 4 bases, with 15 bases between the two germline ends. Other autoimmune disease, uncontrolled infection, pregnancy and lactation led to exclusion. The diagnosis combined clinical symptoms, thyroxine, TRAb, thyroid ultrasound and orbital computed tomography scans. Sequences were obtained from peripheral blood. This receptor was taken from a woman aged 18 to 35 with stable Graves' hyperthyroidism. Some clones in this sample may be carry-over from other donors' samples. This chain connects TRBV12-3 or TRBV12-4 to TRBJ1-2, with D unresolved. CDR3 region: CASRTTEVYGYTF. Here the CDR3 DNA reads TGTGCCAGTAGGACGACGGAAGTCTATGGCTACACCTTC.